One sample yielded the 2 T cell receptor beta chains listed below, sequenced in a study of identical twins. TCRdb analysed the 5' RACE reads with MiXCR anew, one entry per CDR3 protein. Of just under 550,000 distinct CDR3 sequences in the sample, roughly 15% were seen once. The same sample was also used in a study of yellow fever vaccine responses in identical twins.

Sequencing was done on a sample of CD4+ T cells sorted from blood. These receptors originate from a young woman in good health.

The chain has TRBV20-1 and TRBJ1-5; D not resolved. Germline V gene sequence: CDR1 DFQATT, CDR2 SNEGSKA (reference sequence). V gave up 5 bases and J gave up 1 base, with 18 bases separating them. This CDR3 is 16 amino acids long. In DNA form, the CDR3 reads TGCAGTGCTCCCCTCGGGGTATTTGGGAGCAATCAGCCCCAGCATTTT. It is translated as CSAPLGVFGSNQPQHF.

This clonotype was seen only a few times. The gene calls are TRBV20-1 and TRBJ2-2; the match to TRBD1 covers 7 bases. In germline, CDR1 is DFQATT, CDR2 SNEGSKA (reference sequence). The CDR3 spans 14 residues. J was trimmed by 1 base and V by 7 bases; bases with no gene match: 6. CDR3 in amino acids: CSVPQGMNTGELFF. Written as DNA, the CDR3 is TGCAGTGTGCCACAGGGGATGAACACCGGGGAGCTGTTTTTT.